This T cell receptor (beta chain) stems from a study of response to subunit inactivated influenza vaccine. From germline, CDR1 is LGHDT and CDR2 YNNKEL (reference sequence). The CDR3 sequence is 16 residues long. Via MiXCR, TCRdb re-called the RT-PCR reads, giving one row per CDR3 protein. The table lists over 400,000 distinct CDR3 sequences, over 10% of them singletons. General study points: The authors put forward the suggestion that each seasonal influenza vaccination may bring in only a limited number of new T cells.

In regard to this clonotype: Its matching antigen is unknown. One end of the junction varies from germline; a read error may be responsible.

The sequenced sample was PBMCs from blood, obtained roughly 6 weeks after vaccination. The receptor was derived from a man in his fifties or sixties who received an inactivated influenza vaccine. This chain connects TRBV3-1 to TRBJ1-2; TRBD1 is a possible D gene (6 bases). The CDR3 sequence is CASCQPGRGHAYGYTF. Here the CDR3 DNA reads TGTGCCAGCTGCCAACCCGGCAGGGGCCATGCCTATGGCTACACCTTC. The whole variable domain, remainder taken from reference TRBV3-1 and TRBJ1-2, is DTAVSQTPKYLVTQMGNDKSIKCEQNLGHDTMYWYKQDSKKFLKIMFSYNNKELIINETVPNRFSPKSPDKAHLNLHINSLELGDSAVYFCASCQPGRGHAYGYTFGSGTRLTVV.